One and the same sample provided the 6 T cell receptor beta chains below, sequenced in a study of OX40 agonist ivuxolimab in advanced cancers. Here immunoSEQ multiplex PCR was the method, and the copy in TCRdb shows in-frame clones only, minus some. Among 25,000 to 35,000 clones listed, roughly 85% were seen once. This material consisted of CD4+ or CD8+ T cells sorted from blood, taken in a trial of the OX40 agonist ivuxolimab. The receptor set was obtained from an adult with an advanced solid tumor such as melanoma, head and neck, liver or kidney cancer.

The V and J genes are TRBV14 and TRBJ1-6; 10 bases line up with TRBD1. This CDR3 is 15 amino acids long. Per the germline V gene, CDR1 is SGHDN and CDR2 is FVKESK. V gave up 5 bases and J gave up 7 bases; unmatched junction bases: 5. In DNA form, the CDR3 reads TGTGCCAGCAGCTACGGGACAGGGGCAAATTCACCCCTCCACTTT. This sequence encodes CASSYGTGANSPLHF. The complete variable domain, with remaining parts taken from reference TRBV14 and TRBJ1-6, reads EAGVTQFPSHSVIEKGQTVTLRCDPISGHDNLYWYRRVMGKEIKFLLHFVKESKQDESGMPNNRFLAERTGGTYSTLKVQPAELEDSGVYFCASSYGTGANSPLHFGNGTRLTVT.

The rearrangement joins TRBV11-2 to TRBJ1-3; the D is unclear. Per the germline V gene, CDR1 is SGHAT and CDR2 is FQNNGV. Trimming removed 0 bases from V and 5 bases from J, with 5 bases in between. The CDR3 totals 13 residues. CDR3 amino acids: CASSLEPRNTIYF. For the CDR3, the DNA is TGTGCCAGCAGCTTAGAGCCACGAAACACCATATATTTT.

This clone was seen more than once but under ten times. V and J are TRBV6-4 and TRBJ2-3, with TRBD1 matching 9 bases. CDR3 length: 14 amino acids. Trimming at V came to 2 bases and at J to 4 bases, leaving 1 base not matched to a gene. The germline V gene has CDR1 MRHNA and CDR2 SNTAGT. The CDR3 sequence: CASSDGQGSDTQYF. CDR3 DNA sequence: TGTGCCAGCAGTGACGGACAGGGGTCAGATACGCAGTATTTT.

The J gene is TRBJ2-7, the V gene TRBV27; perhaps TRBD1 as D (5 bases). Trimming stripped 5 bases from V and 7 bases from J, with 12 bases between. This CDR3 is 12 amino acids long. Germline loops: CDR1 MNHEY, CDR2 SMNVEV (reference sequence). The CDR3 protein is CASSTRTIEQYF. DNA for the CDR3: TGTGCCAGCAGTACCCGGACAATTGAGCAGTACTTC.

As DNA, the CDR3 is TGTGCCAGCAGCTTGCGGGGACAGGGGGCCTACGAGCAGTACTTC. It codes for CASSLRGQGAYEQYF. The rearrangement uses TRBV5-6 and TRBJ2-7; 11 bases fit TRBD1. The CDR3 has 15 residues. V shed 1 base and J 2 bases; nucleotides not matched to a gene: 2. Germline V gene sequence: CDR1 SGHDT, CDR2 YYEEEE.

The rearrangement links TRBV7-3 to TRBJ2-1; a weak D match, TRBD2 (7 bases). Between the trimmed V and J ends, which lost 2 bases and 2 bases, there was a span of 16 bases. In germline, CDR1 is SGHTA, CDR2 FQGTGA. The CDR3 spans 17 residues. CDR3 loop: CASSLFPGGGAYNEQFF. The CDR3 region has the DNA TGTGCCAGCAGCTTATTTCCCGGCGGGGGCGCCTACAATGAGCAGTTCTTC.